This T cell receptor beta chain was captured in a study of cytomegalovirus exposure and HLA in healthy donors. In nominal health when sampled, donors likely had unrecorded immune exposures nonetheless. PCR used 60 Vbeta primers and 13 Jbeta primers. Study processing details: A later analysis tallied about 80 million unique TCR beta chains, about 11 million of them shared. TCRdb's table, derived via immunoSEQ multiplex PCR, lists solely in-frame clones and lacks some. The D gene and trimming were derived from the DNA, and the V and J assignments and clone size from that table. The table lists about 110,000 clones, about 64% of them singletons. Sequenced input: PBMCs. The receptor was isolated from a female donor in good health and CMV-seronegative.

In DNA, the CDR3 is TGCGCCAGCAGCTTGGGGACTAGCGGGGCTCAAGAGACCCAGTACTTC. This codes for CASSLGTSGAQETQYF. This chain connects TRBV5-1 to TRBJ2-5; 12 bases are shared with TRBD2. CDR3 size: 16 residues. V lost 0 bases and J lost 2; bases outside the gene matches: 2. Germline assignment: CDR1 SGHRS and CDR2 YFSETQ. Together with reference TRBV5-1 and TRBJ2-5, the CDR3 gives the full variable domain: KAGVTQTPRYLIKTRGQQVTLSCSPISGHRSVSWYQQTPGQGLQFLFEYFSETQRNKGNFPGRFSGRQFSNSRSEMNVSTLELGDSALYLCASSLGTSGAQETQYFGPGTRLLVL.